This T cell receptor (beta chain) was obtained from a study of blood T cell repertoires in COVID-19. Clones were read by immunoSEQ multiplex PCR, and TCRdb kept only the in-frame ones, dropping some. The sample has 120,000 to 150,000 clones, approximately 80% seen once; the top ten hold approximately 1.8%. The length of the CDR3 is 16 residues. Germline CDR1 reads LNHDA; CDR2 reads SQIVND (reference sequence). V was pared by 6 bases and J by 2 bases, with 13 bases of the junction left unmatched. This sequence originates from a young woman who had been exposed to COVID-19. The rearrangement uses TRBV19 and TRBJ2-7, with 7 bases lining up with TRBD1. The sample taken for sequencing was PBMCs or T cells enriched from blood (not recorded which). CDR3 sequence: CASSQGHRGWTYEQYF. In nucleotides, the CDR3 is TGTGCCAGTAGCCAAGGCCACAGGGGCTGGACCTACGAGCAGTACTTC.